This T cell receptor beta chain was found in a study of T cell responses to AZD1222 COVID-19 vaccine. Study in general: Recipients boosted at about 4 weeks or about 12 weeks are pooled. Study results and limitations: None of the repertoires were sampled until the peak T cell response had passed. Regions 160-218 and 743-854 dominated among vaccine-associated CD4 TCRs spanning spike. The breadth and depth of Spike-specific TCRs increased once two AZD1222 doses had been given.

Comment on this clone: Its target is unknown.

Generated by immunoSEQ multiplex PCR, the TCRdb table keeps only in-frame clones and is missing some. This table has about 120,000 clones, 87% appearing once. V gave up 5 bases and J gave up 7 bases; unmatched junction bases: 14. The CDR3 is 16 amino acids. In germline, CDR1 is MNHEY, CDR2 SMNVEV (reference sequence). This TCR was recovered from an adult in good health. Sequenced material: peripheral blood, taken on day 0 of AZD1222 vaccination. The rearrangement uses TRBV27 and TRBJ1-5; the match to TRBD1 covers 7 bases. This CDR3 is CASSQTWSAGQQPQHF. The CDR3 bases are TGTGCCAGCAGTCAAACCTGGTCCGCGGGACAGCAGCCCCAGCATTTT.